This entry is about one TCR beta chain. This clonotype was counted at least ten times. Its antigen has not been determined. Base qualities are not provided; no much larger clone lies one nucleotide away. The germline V gene yields ENHRY for CDR1 and SYGVKD for CDR2. Trimming accounts for 6 bases at V and 5 bases at J, while the number of junction bases matched to no gene is 8. From the cysteine through the phenylalanine, the CDR3 covers 14 amino acids. This entry keeps only the CDR3 DNA: 42 bases, framed from base 1. These data belong to a study of response to subunit inactivated influenza vaccine (dated by TCRdb to the late 2010s). In the study overall: To follow how T cells responded to a trivalent subunit inactivated influenza vaccine, the researchers relied on deep quantitative profiling of the T cell receptor repertoire.

On the study overall, not on this receptor specifically: It was suggested by the authors that each seasonal influenza vaccination may recruit only a limited number of new T cells.

Library preparation used RT-PCR. The data were produced on an Illumina HiSeq 2500. The public sequencing data were trimmed at Q25 with fastp and processed into clonotypes with MiXCR by TCRdb, which kept only in-frame beta chains. For every CDR3 protein sequence, its rows merge into one entry that carries the most common genes and DNA. This sample holds 500,000 or so distinct CDR3 sequences; approximately 16% were observed only once. The ten top clones hold around 3% of the sample. The sample in question was CD4+ T cells sorted from PBMCs, obtained 23 months after vaccination. This sequence originates from a man aged 50-75 years who received an inactivated influenza vaccine. Donor details come from another sample of the same person, matched by shared clones. The rearranged segments are TRBV10-3 and TRBJ2-7; a stretch of 9 junction bases matches TRBD1. The CDR3 is CAIRDPGQGNEQYF. Here is the DNA: TGTGCCATCAGGGATCCGGGACAGGGTAACGAGCAGTACTTC.